The TCR beta chain under discussion was sequenced for a study of blood T cell repertoires in COVID-19 (TCRdb year 2020). As for the study more broadly: Samples covering the acute and convalescent phases of COVID-19 were provided by collaborators in the United States, Italy and Spain. The material from the prospective study consisted of cDNA or gDNA derived from T cells, B-cell-depleted T cells, or PBMCs. The dataset comprised deeply sampled blood TCRbeta repertoires from subjects exposed to, actively infected with, or recovered from COVID-19. The repertoires were released in a freely available public database intended as a resource for research on the immune response to SARS-CoV-2. The samples were drawn from two sources: the first 160 participants of the ongoing ImmuneRACE study, and 1,254 subjects contributed by 6 global collaborators. The sample metadata nearly always contained a de-identified subject ID, COVID-19 status, age in years and sex. HLA class I and class II types, where available, came from metadata supplied by the sample provider rather than from assay-based typing. Results and caveats for the whole study, not just this receptor: Clinical and demographic metadata were provided uncurated, with the amount varying by source and participant.

TCRbeta CDR3 regions were amplified from genomic DNA using the immunoSEQ Assay, a bias-controlled multiplex PCR. In the authors' own workflow: Within the assay, amplification of reference gene primers was used to estimate how many nucleated cells each sample contained. To quantify the absolute abundance of each unique TCRbeta CDR3 rearrangement, sequence reads were collapsed and filtered. For each sample, productive Simpson clonality was calculated as the square root of Simpson's diversity index across productive rearrangements. The table was pulled from immuneACCESS by TCRdb, which kept in-frame rearrangements only. Such tables lose some clones; where checked, under half of the loss comes from unresolved V genes, and the rest has no known cause. V and J calls and clone size are copied from that table; D and trimming were computed from the DNA. Present in this sample are about 230,000 clones, 70% to 90% of which were seen just once. The ten top clones hold roughly 12% of the sample.

As to this clone: Which antigen it targets is not known. Base-call qualities are not available, and no considerably larger clone is one nucleotide away.

Cut back by 5 bases and 5 bases, the V and J ends lie 15 bases apart. Based on the germline V gene, the CDR1 and CDR2 sequences are SGHTA and FQGNSA. The CDR3 spans 14 residues, from the cysteine through the phenylalanine. The kept DNA is CDR3 alone, 42 bases in frame from the first base. In Seattle, one collaborating source enrolled patients while the infection was active and tracked those patients longitudinally over the course of disease. Each collaborating institution followed its own protocols to collect whole blood in K2EDTA tubes. For TCRbeta analysis, collaborators shipped samples in one of three forms: frozen whole blood, isolated PBMCs, or DNA extracted from either of those sample types.

Sample: peripheral blood. This TCR was recovered from a middle-aged man with COVID-19, enrolled during active disease. The sequence links TRBV7-2 to TRBJ2-5; D gene: possibly TRBD2, on 5 matching bases. CDR3 region: CASSPGLAFETQYF. The bases are TGTGCCAGCAGCCCCGGACTGGCTTTTGAGACCCAGTACTTC.